The rows below give T cell receptor beta chains drawn from one sample of a study of blood T cells in healthy people across ages. TCRdb independently ran MiXCR on the 5' RACE reads; one entry per CDR3 protein. The data contain 600,000 to 900,000 distinct CDR3 sequences, 25% to 30% of them singletons. The sample also formed part of further work on T cells of mothers and their children.

The specimen was blood. All receptors derive from a boy aged 5-17 years in good health. Each CDR3 is given with its conserved first and last residue. D genes are given only for firm matches. Clone size is not always given. Where it is, it says once, few, many or a class for expanded clones.

TRBV7-9	15	few	NA	TRBJ2-7	TGTGCCAGCAGCTTGCAAAGGGGGAGATCCTACGAGCAGTACTTC	CASSLQRGRSYEQYF
TRBV4-1	15	many	NA	TRBJ2-7	TGCGCCAGCAGCCAAGATCCAGGATTTTTCTACGAGCAGTACTTC	CASSQDPGFFYEQYF
TRBV27	14	few	TRBD1	TRBJ1-5	TGTGCCAGCCGGGGACAGGGGGCAAGTCAGCCCCAGCATTTT	CASRGQGASQPQHF
TRBV12-3/TRBV12-4	15	NA	TRBD2	TRBJ2-1	TGTGCCAGCAGTTTCGCGGGACTAAACACCAATGAGCAGTTCTTC	CASSFAGLNTNEQFF
TRBV12-3/TRBV12-4	13	many	NA	TRBJ1-2	TGTGCCAGCACCATAGGGGGGTTGGTTGGCTACACCTTC	CASTIGGLVGYTF
TRBV6-5	15	many	TRBD1	TRBJ1-1	TGTGCCAGCAGTTACAGGGCGACAGGGTATGGCGGAGCTTTCTTT	CASSYRATGYGGAFF
TRBV20-1	16	NA	NA	TRBJ2-7	TGCAGTGCTGCCGAGGGCAGGTCTGGTGTTTCCTACGAGCAGTACTTC	CSAAEGRSGVSYEQYF
TRBV15	17	few	NA	TRBJ2-7	TGTGCCACCAGCAGATCCGGGGGACACCCGCGCTCCTACGAGCAGTACTTC	CATSRSGGHPRSYEQYF
TRBV2	15	NA	TRBD1	TRBJ2-3	TGTGCCAGCACCGGGACAGGGGTCAGCACAGATACGCAGTATTTT	CASTGTGVSTDTQYF
TRBV5-4	13	NA	NA	TRBJ2-5	TGTGCCAGCAGCTTGGCCGCGACGGAGACCCAGTACTTC	CASSLAATETQYF
TRBV20-1	15	NA	TRBD2	TRBJ2-3	TGCAGTGCTAGGAGGGCTAGCGGTAACACAGATACGCAGTATTTT	CSARRASGNTDTQYF
TRBV30	15	few	NA	TRBJ1-1	TGTGCCTGGAGATCTCGTGTGGTGTTGGACACTGAAGCTTTCTTT	CAWRSRVVLDTEAFF
TRBV27	15	few	NA	TRBJ1-1	TGTGCCAGCAGGTCTTTTGCCATGGATCACACTGAAGCTTTCTTT	CASRSFAMDHTEAFF
TRBV19	15	NA	NA	TRBJ1-4	TGTGCCAGTAGTGGCCTGAACCGAGGCGATGAAAAACTGTTTTTT	CASSGLNRGDEKLFF
TRBV9	14	NA	TRBD1	TRBJ2-7	TGTGCCAGCAGCGTAGAGGGACAGGGGAGCGAGCAGTACTTC	CASSVEGQGSEQYF
TRBV12-3/TRBV12-4	15	few	NA	TRBJ2-4	TGTGCCAGCAGGTCGGGACAACACTACAAAAACATTCAGTACTTC	CASRSGQHYKNIQYF
TRBV6-1	15	NA	NA	TRBJ1-2	TGTGCCAGCAGTGGATCGCAGGCCCCATACTATGGCTACACCTTC	CASSGSQAPYYGYTF
TRBV9	14	NA	TRBD2	TRBJ2-1	TGTGCCAGCAGCGCCCCGGGGGGGCGCAATGAGCAGTTCTTC	CASSAPGGRNEQFF
TRBV5-1	12	NA	NA	TRBJ1-1	TGCGCCAGCAGCTGGGGGACCACTGAAGCTTTCTTT	CASSWGTTEAFF
TRBV28	14	few	NA	TRBJ1-1	TGTGCCAGCAGTTTATCGGTGGGGGTGGCTGAAGCTTTCTTT	CASSLSVGVAEAFF
TRBV9	15	NA	NA	TRBJ1-4	TGTGCCAGCAGCCAAGGATGGGGGAGAGGGGAAAAACTGTTTTTT	CASSQGWGRGEKLFF
TRBV6-6	12	NA	NA	TRBJ1-4	TGTGCCAGCAGCCTTTACGAGGGAAAACTGGTTTTT	CASSLYEGKLVF
TRBV9	13	NA	NA	TRBJ2-2	TGTGCCAGCAGCGTAGTGCAGGTCGGGGAGCTGTTTTTT	CASSVVQVGELFF
TRBV6-1	14	many	TRBD1	TRBJ2-7	TGTGCCAGCAGCAGGGGACAGTCCTCCTACGAGCAGTACTTC	CASSRGQSSYEQYF
TRBV30	15	NA	NA	TRBJ2-2	TGTGCCTGGAGTCAGAGCGGGACAAACACCGGGGAGCTGTTTTTT	CAWSQSGTNTGELFF
TRBV20-1	18	NA	NA	TRBJ1-6	TGCAGTGCTAGAGATTGGGCCCACGCCGGTTACAGTAATTCACCCCTCCACTTT	CSARDWAHAGYSNSPLHF
TRBV12-3/TRBV12-4	14	few	NA	TRBJ2-1	TGTGCCAGCAGGCCGGGCCCGTCCTACAGTGAGCAGTTCTTC	CASRPGPSYSEQFF
TRBV20-1	13	few	NA	TRBJ2-5	TGCAGTGCTAGAGATCCCGACCTGGAGACCCAGTACTTC	CSARDPDLETQYF
TRBV11-1	17	NA	NA	TRBJ2-3	TGTGCCAGCAGCCCACTGCGCCTAGTTAAATTCACAGATACGCAGTATTTT	CASSPLRLVKFTDTQYF
TRBV3-1	13	few	NA	TRBJ2-5	TGTGCCAGCAGCCAAAACAGGCAAGGGACCCAGTACTTC	CASSQNRQGTQYF
TRBV6-2/TRBV6-3	15	few	NA	TRBJ2-5	TGTGCCAGCAGTTACCGGGCAACCTATCAAGAGACCCAGTACTTC	CASSYRATYQETQYF
TRBV12-3/TRBV12-4	16	few	TRBD2	TRBJ2-3	TGTGCCAGCAGTCCGGGACTAGCGGGGCCGACAGATACGCAGTATTTT	CASSPGLAGPTDTQYF
TRBV12-3/TRBV12-4	17	few	TRBD2	TRBJ2-2	TGTGCCAGCAGTTCAGTCCTGACTAGCGCGAACACCGGGGAGCTGTTTTTT	CASSSVLTSANTGELFF
TRBV12-3/TRBV12-4	14	NA	NA	TRBJ1-3	TGTGCCAGCAGTTTAATGGGGGGTTTGAACACCATATATTTT	CASSLMGGLNTIYF